This record covers a single T cell receptor (beta chain). There is no known antigen for this receptor. No per-base quality is available; no much larger clone lies one base away. The data are from a study of blood T cell repertoires in COVID-19 (dated by TCRdb to the early 2020s). In terms of the full investigation: Samples from collaborators originated in the United States, Italy and Spain and spanned both the acute and convalescent phases of COVID-19. The material from the prospective study consisted of cDNA or gDNA derived from T cells, B-cell-depleted T cells, or PBMCs. The dataset comprised deeply sampled blood TCRbeta repertoires from subjects exposed to, actively infected with, or recovered from COVID-19. The repertoires were released in a freely available public database intended as a resource for research on the immune response to SARS-CoV-2. The samples were drawn from the first 160 participants of the ongoing ImmuneRACE study and from about 1,200 subjects provided by 6 global collaborators. The sample metadata nearly always contained a de-identified subject ID, COVID-19 status, age in years and sex. Where HLA class I and class II types were available, the types were taken from metadata supplied by the sample provider, not from assay-based typing. Results the study describes overall, beyond this receptor: Clinical and demographic metadata were provided uncurated, with the amount varying by source and participant.

TCRbeta CDR3 regions were amplified from genomic DNA using the immunoSEQ Assay, a bias-controlled multiplex PCR. Processing in the source paper ran as follows. Within the assay, amplification of reference gene primers was used to estimate how many nucleated cells each sample contained. Sequence reads were collapsed and filtered to measure the absolute abundance of every unique TCRbeta CDR3 rearrangement. For each sample, productive Simpson clonality was calculated by taking the square root of Simpson's diversity index across productive rearrangements. As stored in TCRdb, this immuneACCESS dataset retains in-frame rearrangements with V and J assigned. A fraction of the clones does not appear; measured against another copy, unresolved V genes explain less than half of the discrepancy, and the remainder lacks a known reason. D and trimming come from the DNA, and the V and J calls and clone size come from that table. The sample table shows tens of thousands of clones, and roughly 82% are seen once. Around 19% of the sample goes to the ten largest clones.

Collaborating institutions collected whole blood in K2EDTA tubes following their own protocols. For TCRbeta analysis, collaborator samples were shipped as frozen whole blood, as isolated PBMCs, or as DNA extracted from either sample type. The CDR3 contains 12 residues, cysteine and phenylalanine counted. Solely the CDR3 DNA is kept, with 36 bases framed from the first base. V drops 2 bases and J drops 8 bases, leaving 6 bases in between. CDR1 and CDR2 are drawn from the germline V gene (reference sequence): SEHNR, FQNEAQ. The receptor's source is a human donor in a cohort sampled during active COVID-19. The sequenced sample was peripheral blood. The rearranged chain carries TRBV7-9 and TRBJ1-4, with TRBD1 perhaps the D gene, on 6 matching bases. The bases are TGTGCCAGCAGCTTACAGGGGGAAAAACTGTTTTTT. Its product reads: CASSLQGEKLFF. Beyond the CDR3, the reference TRBV7-9 and TRBJ1-4 genes provide the residues; the full variable domain reads: DTGVSQNPRHKITKRGQNVTFRCDPISEHNRLYWYRQTLGQGPEFLTYFQNEAQLEKSRLLSDRFSAERPKGSFSTLEIQRTEQGDSAMYLCASSLQGEKLFFGSGTQLSVL.